Shown below are 26 T cell receptor beta chains from a single sample sequenced in a study of shared clonotypes between healthy human individuals. Some clones are missing from TCRdb's copy, which holds only in-frame ones; the method was immunoSEQ multiplex PCR. Counted here are about 2 million clones, about 95% occurring once; the ten biggest clones make up approximately 1.2%. The naive CD8 population came from CD45RO-negative cells selected for CCR7, without terminally differentiated effector memory CD45RA+ cells. Sequenced input: naive CD8+ T cells sorted from blood. The receptors here all came from a young man in good health.

This chain connects TRBV19 to TRBJ2-3, with 8 nucleotides matching TRBD1. Trimming cost V 3 bases and J 2 bases; bases outside gene matches: 7. This CDR3 comprises 16 residues. Germline V gene sequence: CDR1 LNHDA, CDR2 SQIVND (reference sequence). The CDR3: CASSMEGQVFTDTQYF. The CDR3 DNA is TGTGCCAGTAGTATGGAGGGACAGGTCTTCACAGATACGCAGTATTTT.

The chain carries TRBV6-5 and TRBJ2-2; tentatively, D is TRBD2 (6 bases). The CDR3 is made up of 16 amino acids. Germline V CDR1 and CDR2: MNHEY, SVGAGI. The V and J ends lost 0 bases and 4 bases respectively, with 12 bases between them. CDR3 residues: CASSYSQGEVTGELFF. Written as DNA, the CDR3 is TGTGCCAGCAGTTACTCGCAAGGGGAGGTCACCGGGGAGCTGTTTTTT.

The rearrangement uses TRBV27 and TRBJ2-7, with D perhaps assigned TRBD1 or TRBD2 (6 bases each). This CDR3 spans 15 amino acids. The V gene's germline CDR1 is MNHEY and CDR2 SMNVEV (reference sequence). The ends were cut back, 3 bases at V and 4 bases at J, with 16 bases in the middle. The CDR3 spells CASSFPQEGGYEQYF. CDR3 DNA sequence: TGTGCCAGCAGTTTCCCTCAGGAGGGGGGATACGAGCAGTACTTC.

V is TRBV29-1 and J is TRBJ2-1, with TRBD1 matching over 7 bases. CDR1 SQVTM and CDR2 ANQGSEA come from the germline V gene. The CDR3 runs 12 residues. J lost 5 bases, V lost 7 bases, and 5 bases had no gene match. Written as DNA, the CDR3 is TGCAGCGCCTTCGGGACAGACAATGAGCAGTTCTTC. It encodes CSAFGTDNEQFF.

The chain links TRBV29-1 to TRBJ2-7, with D unclear. CDR1 SQVTM and CDR2 ANQGSEA come from the germline V gene. V lost 2 bases and J 6 bases, leaving 11 bases between the germline ends. CDR3 length: 12 amino acids. The CDR3 DNA follows: TGCAGCGTTGAACAGGAGATTGGCGAGCAGTACTTC. Translating gives CSVEQEIGEQYF.

Notes on this clone: Other DNA variants within this sample encode the same CDR3. The gene calls are TRBV7-9 and TRBJ2-1; 13 bases match TRBD2. Germline V gene data show CDR1 as SEHNR and CDR2 as FQNEAQ (reference sequence). The CDR3 runs to 16 residues. V trimming: 5 bases; J trimming: 2 bases; junction bases outside the gene matches: 3. CDR3 sequence: CASSLGLAGTYNEQFF. The CDR3 nucleotides are TGTGCCAGCAGCCTGGGACTAGCGGGGACCTACAATGAGCAGTTCTTC.

J is TRBJ2-5 and V is TRBV9; 7 bases line up with TRBD1. Looked up from germline, CDR1 is SGDLS and CDR2 is YYNGEE. The CDR3 totals 14 residues. V dropped 3 bases and J dropped 3; count of bases not matched to a gene: 5. CDR3 in amino acids: CASSATGTEETQYF. In nucleotides, the CDR3 is TGTGCCAGCAGCGCGACCGGGACAGAAGAGACCCAGTACTTC. The variable domain in full, completed from reference TRBV9 and TRBJ2-5, reads DSGVTQTPKHLITATGQRVTLRCSPRSGDLSVYWYQQSLDQGLQFLIQYYNGEERAKGNILERFSAQQFPDLHSELNLSSLELGDSALYFCASSATGTEETQYFGPGTRLLVL.

The CDR3: CASSPRLGESLNEQFF. DNA for the CDR3: TGTGCCAGCAGCCCCAGACTAGGCGAGTCCCTGAATGAGCAGTTCTTC. The V call is TRBV7-9, the J call TRBJ2-1, with D tentatively TRBD2 (6 bases). Trimming took off 5 bases at V and 7 bases at J, with 21 bases between the two ends. CDR3 length equals 16 residues. Per germline, CDR1 SEHNR and CDR2 FQNEAQ (reference sequence).

The V and J genes are TRBV9 and TRBJ2-3; 9 bases map to TRBD2. The CDR3 contains 15 residues. Looked up from germline, CDR1 is SGDLS and CDR2 is YYNGEE. With 5 bases clipped from V and 6 bases from J, the junction kept 10 bases outside the gene matches. The CDR3 DNA reads as TGTGCCAGCAGTCCCCCGGGACTAGCTGTGGATACGCAGTATTTT. It is translated as CASSPPGLAVDTQYF.

This chain uses TRBV7-8 with TRBJ1-5; D unresolved. Trimming stripped 5 bases from V and 2 bases from J, with 13 bases between. CDR1 is SGHVS and CDR2 is FQNEAQ in the germline V gene. The length of the CDR3 is 15 residues. The CDR3 here is CASSPRLEGNQPQHF. CDR3 bases: TGTGCCAGCAGCCCTAGACTGGAAGGCAATCAGCCCCAGCATTTT.

The chain uses TRBV6-1 and TRBJ2-7; tentatively, D is TRBD1 (6 bases). V was trimmed by 2 bases and J by 3 bases, leaving 11 bases between them. Per the germline V gene, CDR1 is MNHNS and CDR2 is SASEGT. There are 14 residues in the CDR3. The CDR3 coding sequence is TGTGCCAGCAGTGAAAAGGACAGTCACTACGAGCAGTACTTC. Amino acid sequence: CASSEKDSHYEQYF.

V and J are TRBV4-3 and TRBJ2-3; 11 bases are shared with TRBD2. The ends lost 4 bases at V and 5 bases at J; junction bases unmatched: 2. This CDR3 region has 14 residues. Germline assignment: CDR1 LGHNA and CDR2 YSLEER. CDR3 in amino acids: CASSPGTSGDTQYF. CDR3 nucleotide sequence: TGCGCCAGCAGCCCAGGGACTAGCGGAGATACGCAGTATTTT.

The chain recombines TRBV28 with TRBJ1-2; D is possibly TRBD1 (5 bases). Germline CDR1 is MDHEN and CDR2 is SYDVKM. The CDR3 loop spans 15 amino acids. V lost 3 bases, J lost 7 bases, and 18 bases lay in between. As DNA, the CDR3 is TGTGCCAGCAGTTTGTCTGACAGCGCCCTTGGTGGCTACACCTTC. It codes for CASSLSDSALGGYTF.

This clone was observed once. The CDR3 DNA sequence: TGTGCCAGCAGCGTAGCTCCTGCGGGAGGGACGTACGAGCAGTACTTC. Translated: CASSVAPAGGTYEQYF. The chain combines TRBV9 with TRBJ2-7, with 9 bases fitting TRBD2. The CDR3 runs 16 residues. CDR1 is SGDLS and CDR2 is YYNGEE in the germline V gene. Unmatched junction bases numbered 8, after V lost 0 bases and J lost 4 bases.

DNA for the CDR3: TGTGCCAGCAGCTTACCTACCGGACTAGGCGGTTACCAAGAGACCCAGTACTTC. Its translation is CASSLPTGLGGYQETQYF. The chain is built from TRBV7-9 and TRBJ2-5, with TRBD2 matching over 7 bases. Per germline, CDR1 SEHNR and CDR2 FQNEAQ (reference sequence). The V segment lost 2 bases and the J segment 0 bases; nucleotides outside the gene matches: 12. The CDR3 sequence is 18 residues long.

The chain carries TRBV30 and TRBJ2-1, with 7 bases identical to TRBD2. CDR1 and CDR2 from the germline V gene are GTSNPN and SVGIG (reference sequence). CDR3 length equals 14 residues. After removal of 1 base from V and 4 bases from J, the junction contained 4 bases not matched to a gene. CDR3 residues: CAWSEAGAYNEQFF. In nucleotides, the CDR3 is TGTGCCTGGAGTGAGGCGGGAGCGTACAATGAGCAGTTCTTC.

The V gene is TRBV10-2, the J gene TRBJ1-1, with D maybe TRBD1 (6 bases). Germline CDR1 and CDR2: WSHSY and SAAADI. V gave up 6 bases and J gave up 5 bases, with 16 bases separating them. The CDR3 consists of 14 residues. CDR3 protein: CASREGGSETEAFF. CDR3 in DNA: TGCGCCAGCAGGGAAGGGGGTTCGGAGACTGAAGCTTTCTTT.

J is TRBJ2-1 and V is TRBV6-5, with TRBD2 matching over 14 bases. This CDR3 region has 15 residues. The V segment lost 6 bases and the J segment 9 bases; nucleotides outside the gene matches: 7. CDR1 is MNHEY, CDR2 SVGAGI, per germline. The CDR3 loop reads CASSSTSGRASEQFF. CDR3 sequence (DNA): TGTGCCAGCAGCTCGACTAGCGGGAGGGCAAGTGAGCAGTTCTTC.

This chain joins TRBV7-8 and TRBJ2-5, with D tentatively TRBD2 (5 bases). Trimming cost V 7 bases and J 1 base, with 13 bases left between them. The CDR3 runs 14 residues. Per the germline V gene, CDR1 is SGHVS and CDR2 is FQNEAQ. In DNA form, the CDR3 reads TGTGCCAGCACCTACACGAGGGCCCAAGAGACCCAGTACTTC. Its protein product is CASTYTRAQETQYF.

DNA of the CDR3: TGTGCCAGCAGCTTAGACAGGAACGAGCAGTACTTC. The encoded protein is CASSLDRNEQYF. The chain recombines TRBV13 with TRBJ2-7; TRBD1 is a possible D gene (5 bases). The length of the CDR3 is 12 residues. The V end was cut by 1 base, the J end by 5 bases, with 6 bases between. CDR1 is PRHDT, CDR2 FYEKMQ, per germline (reference sequence).

This clone has only one observation. V is TRBV13 and J is TRBJ2-2; no firm D call. Germline V gene sequence: CDR1 PRHDT, CDR2 FYEKMQ (reference sequence). The CDR3 spans 12 residues. V was pared by 5 bases and J by 4 bases, with 5 bases between. CDR3 sequence: CASSPVTGELFF. CDR3 DNA: TGTGCCAGCAGCCCCGTCACCGGGGAGCTGTTTTTT.

The chain employs TRBV27 and TRBJ2-7; tentatively, D is TRBD1 (6 bases). Trimming removed 7 bases at V and 3 bases at J, with 10 bases between. Germline CDR1 and CDR2: MNHEY and SMNVEV (reference sequence). The CDR3 has 12 amino acids. This CDR3 is CASTDSNYEQYF. The CDR3 DNA is TGTGCCAGCACGGACAGTAACTACGAGCAGTACTTC.

The CDR3 DNA follows: TGTGCCAGCAGCTTAGTGGCCAGCCACGAGCAGTACTTC. Encoded protein: CASSLVASHEQYF. The J gene is TRBJ2-7, the V gene TRBV7-9; D gene ambiguous. CDR3 size: 13 residues. Germline-derived CDR1 and CDR2 are SEHNR and FQNEAQ (reference sequence). The V and J ends lost 1 base and 5 bases respectively, with 9 bases between them.

This chain joins TRBV5-6 and TRBJ1-4, with D unresolved. The CDR3 is made up of 15 amino acids. The germline gives CDR1 SGHDT, CDR2 YYEEEE. The germline V and J ends were trimmed by 2 bases and 4 bases, with 12 bases remaining between them. The chain's CDR3 is CASSLDGYFNEKLFF. CDR3 nucleotides: TGTGCCAGCAGCTTAGATGGGTATTTTAATGAAAAACTGTTTTTT.

The chain has TRBV5-1 and TRBJ2-7, with D tentatively TRBD2 (6 bases). V was pared by 0 bases and J by 6 bases, with 16 bases between. The CDR3 totals 15 residues. Germline V gene sequence: CDR1 SGHRS, CDR2 YFSETQ. The DNA of the CDR3 is TGCGCCAGCAGCTTGGCCTCAGCGGGTAGGGCCGAGCAGTACTTC. This sequence encodes CASSLASAGRAEQYF.

The chain couples TRBV13 to TRBJ1-2, with TRBD1 identical over 8 bases. The V gene end was trimmed by 5 bases and the J gene end by 3 bases; junction bases not matched to a gene: 8. This CDR3 region has 15 residues. Germline V CDR1 and CDR2: PRHDT, FYEKMQ (reference sequence). The CDR3 spells CASSPRTGRDYGYTF. DNA of the CDR3: TGTGCCAGCAGCCCCCGGACAGGGAGGGACTATGGCTACACCTTC.